This T cell receptor beta chain comes out of a study of breast tumors, draining lymph nodes, adjacent tissues. TCRdb itself ran the multiplex PCR reads through MiXCR, one entry per CDR3 protein. The repertoire holds around 17,000 distinct CDR3 sequences, with 45% as singletons. Study-wide findings and caveats: Tumors had less TCR diversity than lymph nodes, more than nontumor tissue. Luminal-like breast cancer showed significantly higher tumor–nontumor repertoire similarity than basal-like. Most tumor T cells seemingly derive from lymph node, then expand in tumor.

V lost 2 bases to trimming and J lost 8 bases; unmatched junction nucleotides: 6. From germline, CDR1 is SEHNR and CDR2 FQNEAQ (reference sequence). The CDR3 length is 15 residues. This clonotype was seen ten or more times. Its antigen is not known. The sequence derives from a female donor with breast cancer. Some clones in this sample may be carry-over from other donors' samples. This rearrangement joins TRBV7-9 to TRBJ1-4; 9 nucleotides line up with TRBD1. Material for sequencing was tumor-adjacent breast tissue. The DNA of the CDR3 is TGTGCCAGCAGCTTACAGACAGGGGGTCTAGAAAAACTGTTTTTT. This encodes CASSLQTGGLEKLFF.